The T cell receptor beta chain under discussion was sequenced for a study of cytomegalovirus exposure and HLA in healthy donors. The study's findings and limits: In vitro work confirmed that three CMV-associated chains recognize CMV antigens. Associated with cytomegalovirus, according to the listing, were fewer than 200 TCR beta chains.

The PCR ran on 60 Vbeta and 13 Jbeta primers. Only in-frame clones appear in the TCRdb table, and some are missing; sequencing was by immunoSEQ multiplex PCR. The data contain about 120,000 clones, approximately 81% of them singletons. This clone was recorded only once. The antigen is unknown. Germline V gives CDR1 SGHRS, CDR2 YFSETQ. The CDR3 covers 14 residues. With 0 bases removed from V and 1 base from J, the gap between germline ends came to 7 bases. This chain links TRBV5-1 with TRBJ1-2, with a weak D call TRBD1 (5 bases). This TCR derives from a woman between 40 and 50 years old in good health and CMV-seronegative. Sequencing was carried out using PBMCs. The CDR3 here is CASSLATDNYGYTF. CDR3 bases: TGCGCCAGCAGCTTGGCGACAGATAACTATGGCTACACCTTC.